This is a list of T cell receptor beta chains from one sample in a study of OX40 agonist ivuxolimab in advanced cancers. The method was immunoSEQ multiplex PCR; TCRdb's version includes in-frame clones alone and lacks a portion of them. The sample records tens of thousands of clones, around 94% being singletons. Here the sequenced sample was CD4+ or CD8+ T cells sorted from blood, taken in a trial of the OX40 agonist ivuxolimab. These receptors all come from an adult with an advanced solid tumor such as melanoma, head and neck, liver or kidney cancer. Each CDR3 is given with its conserved first and last residue. A D gene is named only where the DNA matches it firmly. The size of a clone is reported for some rows only, either as once, few or many, or as a class for expanded clones.

CDR3nt	CDR3aa	d_gene	abundance	j_gene	v_gene
TGTGCCAGCAGCTTGGGTAGGTCCCCTCGGGAGCAGTACTTC	CASSLGRSPREQYF	-	-	TRBJ2-7	TRBV5-6
TGTGCCATCAGTGACCTCAAAGGAACTGAAGCTTTCTTT	CAISDLKGTEAFF	-	few	TRBJ1-1	TRBV10-3
TGTGCCAGCTCACCCGGGACGTCGAGCTCCTACGAGCAGTACTTC	CASSPGTSSSYEQYF	-	-	TRBJ2-7	TRBV18
TGTGCCAGCACCGCGGGGGGCAGGTATGGGGCCAACGTCCTGACTTTC	CASTAGGRYGANVLTF	TRBD2	-	TRBJ2-6	TRBV5-4
TGTGCCTGGAGGGGCCTTGGGACAAACTATGGCTACACCTTC	CAWRGLGTNYGYTF	-	-	TRBJ1-2	TRBV30
TGTGCCAGCAGCTTAGAAGCGCTAGCGGTAGAGACCCAGTACTTC	CASSLEALAVETQYF	TRBD2	-	TRBJ2-5	TRBV7-9
TGTGCCAGCAGCTCTAGGGTACGGGCCTACAATGAGCAGTTCTTC	CASSSRVRAYNEQFF	-	-	TRBJ2-1	TRBV11-2
TGTGCCATCAGTGAGGGACGGGACACTGAAGCTTTCTTT	CAISEGRDTEAFF	-	-	TRBJ1-1	TRBV10-3
TGCGCCAGCAGCCAGGGACAGGGGGTTGGGAACACTGAAGCTTTCTTT	CASSQGQGVGNTEAFF	TRBD1	-	TRBJ1-1	TRBV5-1
TGTGCCAGTAGTTCAGGACAGGGGGCATGGACTGAAGCTTTCTTT	CASSSGQGAWTEAFF	TRBD1	-	TRBJ1-1	TRBV19
TGTGCCAGCAGCTTAGCGGTCAGGATCCGGGGTGAAGCTTTCTTT	CASSLAVRIRGEAFF	-	-	TRBJ1-1	TRBV7-9
TGCGCCAGCAGCTTTCGGGAGCAGAACGAGCAGTACTTC	CASSFREQNEQYF	-	-	TRBJ2-7	TRBV5-1
TGTGCCAGTAGTGCGAGGGAAGAGACCCAGTACTTC	CASSAREETQYF	-	-	TRBJ2-5	TRBV19
TGTGCCAGCAGGGGGGAGTCATCCGGATACAATGAGCAGTTCTTC	CASRGESSGYNEQFF	-	-	TRBJ2-1	TRBV6-1
TGTGCCTGGGGAGGGTCCCGGCTTGCTGGTGAAAAACTGTTTTTT	CAWGGSRLAGEKLFF	-	-	TRBJ1-4	TRBV30
TGTGCCAGCAGCTCCATAGTAGGTCAGCCCCAGCATTTT	CASSSIVGQPQHF	-	-	TRBJ1-5	TRBV11-2
TGTGCCATCAGTGAGACCGGGACTAGCGGCAATGAGCAGTTCTTC	CAISETGTSGNEQFF	TRBD2	-	TRBJ2-1	TRBV10-3
TGTGCCAGCAGCCCCCACGGGAGTAACAATGAGCAGTTCTTC	CASSPHGSNNEQFF	-	-	TRBJ2-1	TRBV5-4
TGTGCCAGTAGTCGGGGACAGGGAGATTACGAGCAGTACTTC	CASSRGQGDYEQYF	TRBD1	-	TRBJ2-7	TRBV19
TGTGCCAGCAGCCGGCGGACAGGGGGCGAGGGCTACACCTTC	CASSRRTGGEGYTF	TRBD1	-	TRBJ1-2	TRBV2
TGTGCCAGCAGCCCCGGGGAGGGGAGAACAGATACGCAGTATTTT	CASSPGEGRTDTQYF	TRBD2	-	TRBJ2-3	TRBV7-9
TGTGCCAGCAGTAGCCGGGACAGGGGTAAGAACACTGAAGCTTTCTTT	CASSSRDRGKNTEAFF	TRBD1	-	TRBJ1-1	TRBV27
TGTGCCAGCAGCTTGTGGGGGGAAGCTTTCTTT	CASSLWGEAFF	-	-	TRBJ1-1	TRBV5-8
TGTGCCCGCAGCCCCCGGACAGGGGAGAACACTGAAGCTTTCTTT	CARSPRTGENTEAFF	TRBD1	once	TRBJ1-1	TRBV11-3
TGTGCCTGGAGTGGCGGGGAGGGGGGTGGCTACACCTTC	CAWSGGEGGGYTF	-	-	TRBJ1-2	TRBV30
TGTGCCAGCAGCTTCGGGGGAGGGACAGCTTATAGCAATCAGCCCCAGCATTTT	CASSFGGGTAYSNQPQHF	TRBD1	-	TRBJ1-5	TRBV7-2
TGTGCCAGCAGCTTGCCCTGGGGCAGGGGGCCCAACAATGAGCAGTTCTTC	CASSLPWGRGPNNEQFF	TRBD1	-	TRBJ2-1	TRBV7-2
TGTGCCAGTAGTATAGGGGGGTACCAAGAGACCCAGTACTTC	CASSIGGYQETQYF	-	-	TRBJ2-5	TRBV19
TGTGCCAGCTCACCAGCGGGAGGGTTATACGAGCAGTACTTC	CASSPAGGLYEQYF	TRBD2	-	TRBJ2-7	TRBV18
TGTGCCAGTAGCTTCCCCAGTCGCACAGATACGCAGTATTTT	CASSFPSRTDTQYF	-	-	TRBJ2-3	TRBV19
TGTGCCAGCACATCCGGGGGGGCGTACAATGAGCAGTTCTTC	CASTSGGAYNEQFF	TRBD2	-	TRBJ2-1	TRBV2
TGCGCCAGCAGCCAAGCGCGGGGCGGGGAGGAGGTTGGAGAGCAGTTCTTC	CASSQARGGEEVGEQFF	-	-	TRBJ2-1	TRBV4-1
TGTGCCAGCACGCGACTAGTCGAGGAGACCCAGTACTTC	CASTRLVEETQYF	-	-	TRBJ2-5	TRBV6-1
TGTGCCAGCAGCGTCCTATACGAGCAGTACTTC	CASSVLYEQYF	-	-	TRBJ2-7	TRBV7-8
TGTGCCAGCTCTAAAACCTACGAGCAGTACTTC	CASSKTYEQYF	-	-	TRBJ2-7	TRBV28
TGCGCCAGCAGCCTCCCCCGAGGCGAAAAACTGTTTTTT	CASSLPRGEKLFF	-	-	TRBJ1-4	TRBV4-1